Listed here are 31 T cell receptor beta chains from one sample, sequenced in a study of shared clonotypes between healthy human individuals. Method: immunoSEQ multiplex PCR; TCRdb's copy keeps in-frame clones and lacks some. The sample carries some 2 million clones, about 95% recorded once. Positively selected for CCR7, the CD45RO-negative cells used as naive CD8 cells excluded terminally differentiated effector memory CD45RA+ cells. Specimen: naive CD8+ T cells sorted from blood. These receptors came from a young man in good health.

The rearrangement links TRBV13 to TRBJ1-1; D possibly corresponds to TRBD1 (5 bases). Looked up from germline, CDR1 is PRHDT and CDR2 is FYEKMQ (reference sequence). Trimming took 4 bases from V and 1 from J, leaving 13 bases between them. This CDR3 comprises 15 residues. The CDR3 sequence is CASSSPGTENTEAFF. The CDR3 DNA is TGTGCCAGCAGCTCCCCCGGGACCGAGAACACTGAAGCTTTCTTT.

The chain carries TRBV5-5 and TRBJ2-7; no clear D gene. The CDR3 loop spans 15 amino acids. Germline CDR1 is SGHKS and CDR2 is YYEKEE (reference sequence). V lost 1 base and J 3 bases, leaving 14 bases between the germline ends. For the CDR3, the DNA is TGTGCCAGCAGCTTGTATGCTACCCCCGGCTACGAGCAGTACTTC. Its translation: CASSLYATPGYEQYF.

The chain employs TRBV9 and TRBJ2-7, with D perhaps being TRBD1 or TRBD2 (5 bases each). V lost 5 bases and J lost 2, with 17 bases in between. CDR1 is SGDLS, CDR2 YYNGEE, per germline. The CDR3 has 15 amino acids. The CDR3 DNA is TGTGCCAGCAGTGGAACGACGGGACGGCCCTACGAGCAGTACTTC. Amino acids: CASSGTTGRPYEQYF.

As to this clone: A junction end diverges from the germline sequence, so it may reflect a read error. This chain uses TRBV4-1 with TRBJ1-4, with 7 bases lining up with TRBD1. Germline V gene sequence: CDR1 MGHRA, CDR2 YSYEKL. This CDR3 contains 12 residues. CDR3 nucleotides: TGCGCCAGCAGCCAAGGGGACAGCCCTGGGGCCTTT. Amino acid sequence: CASSQGDSPGAF.

The chain joins TRBV6-6 to TRBJ2-7, with D maybe TRBD1 (6 bases). V was cut by 5 bases and J by 4 bases, with 12 bases left in between. This CDR3 has 13 amino acids. Germline V gene sequence: CDR1 MNHNY, CDR2 SVGAGI (reference sequence). In DNA, the CDR3 is TGTGCCAGCAGTCGACAGGAGAGTTACGAGCAGTACTTC. This codes for CASSRQESYEQYF.

This chain's CDR3 is CASSILREAEAFF. The CDR3 nucleotides read TGTGCCAGCAGCATACTCAGGGAAGCTGAAGCTTTCTTT. This chain uses TRBV7-8 with TRBJ1-1, with a weak D call TRBD1 (5 bases). V lost 5 bases to trimming and J lost 6 bases, with 13 bases between them. Germline V CDR1 and CDR2: SGHVS, FQNEAQ. The CDR3 has 13 residues. The variable domain in full, completed from reference TRBV7-8 and TRBJ1-1, reads GAGVSQSPRYKVAKRGQDVALRCDPISGHVSLFWYQQALGQGPEFLTYFQNEAQLDKSGLPSDRFFAERPEGSVSTLKIQRTQQEDSAVYLCASSILREAEAFFGQGTRLTVV.

The chain combines TRBV5-1 with TRBJ1-1, with 7 bases aligning to TRBD1. V shed 6 bases, J shed 7 bases, and the junction held 6 bases outside the gene matches. The CDR3 is 12 residues long. Germline CDR1 is SGHRS and CDR2 is YFSETQ. The CDR3 protein is CASISWDSEAFF. CDR3 coding DNA: TGCGCCAGCATTTCCTGGGACAGTGAAGCTTTCTTT.

The chain has TRBV27 and TRBJ2-7; 9 bases are shared with TRBD1. CDR1 MNHEY and CDR2 SMNVEV come from the germline V gene (reference sequence). V dropped 5 bases and J dropped 6; count of bases not matched to a gene: 11. The CDR3 length is 15 residues. CDR3 sequence (DNA): TGTGCCAGCAGTCCACAGGGGGCTGGTCATCTCGAGCAGTACTTC. Translated: CASSPQGAGHLEQYF.

CDR3 protein: CASSPPLSNEKLFF. The CDR3 DNA reads as TGTGCCAGCTCACCACCTTTAAGTAATGAAAAACTGTTTTTT. The rearrangement joins TRBV18 to TRBJ1-4, with no clear D. The CDR3 is 14 amino acids. The V gene lost 0 bases and the J gene lost 4 bases, with 6 bases spanning the gap. The germline V gene has CDR1 KGHSH and CDR2 LQKENI. Variable domain in full (rest from reference TRBV18 and TRBJ1-4): NAGVMQNPRHLVRRRGQEARLRCSPMKGHSHVYWYRQLPEEGLKFMVYLQKENIIDESGMPKERFSAEFPKEGPSILRIQQVVRGDSAAYFCASSPPLSNEKLFFGSGTQLSVL.

This clone occurred once. The chain uses TRBV19 and TRBJ1-1; D unresolved. Trimming took 4 bases from V and 4 from J, leaving 10 bases between them. The germline gives CDR1 LNHDA, CDR2 SQIVND (reference sequence). This CDR3 contains 13 residues. CDR3 in DNA: TGTGCCAGTAGTAACCCTCAAACCACTGAAGCTTTCTTT. Translation: CASSNPQTTEAFF.

On this clone itself: Its ends do not fully match the called genes, so a read error is possible. This chain joins TRBV30 and TRBJ1-1; 11 bases fit TRBD1. Germline CDR1 is GTSNPN and CDR2 is SVGIG (reference sequence). The CDR3 has 15 residues. CDR3 loop: CTWSGTGGKNTEAFF. In nucleotides, the CDR3 is TGTACCTGGAGCGGGACAGGGGGTAAAAACACTGAAGCTTTCTTT.

The CDR3 sequence is CASSLGSGELFF. In DNA, the CDR3 is TGTGCCAGCAGTTTAGGGTCCGGGGAGCTGTTTTTT. The chain joins TRBV6-5 to TRBJ2-2, with D unresolved. The CDR3 is 12 residues long. Trimming took off 4 bases at V and 6 bases at J, with 6 bases between the two ends. Germline V gene sequence: CDR1 MNHEY, CDR2 SVGAGI.

V usage is TRBV4-3 and J usage is TRBJ2-7, with a weak D call TRBD2 (6 bases). This CDR3 contains 14 residues. Trimming cost V 4 bases and J 3 bases, with 13 bases left between them. The germline gives CDR1 LGHNA, CDR2 YSLEER. CDR3 in amino acids: CASSLGLNLYEQYF. CDR3 nucleotides: TGCGCCAGCAGCCTGGGACTGAACCTCTACGAGCAGTACTTC.

This sequence joins TRBV5-6 and TRBJ2-2; TRBD1 agrees at 12 bases. Germline V gene data show CDR1 as SGHDT and CDR2 as YYEEEE. V was pared by 2 bases and J by 4 bases, with 3 bases of the junction left unmatched. This CDR3 is 16 amino acids long. For the CDR3, the DNA is TGTGCCAGCAGCTTTAGGGGACAGGGGGCCACCGGGGAGCTGTTTTTT. This codes for CASSFRGQGATGELFF.

Regarding this clone: A much larger clonotype is one base distant, so this may be a read error. The rearrangement joins TRBV5-1 to TRBJ2-7, with TRBD1 matching 9 bases. The germline V gene encodes CDR1 SGHRS and CDR2 YFSETQ. Trimming at V came to 4 bases and at J to 4 bases, leaving 3 bases not matched to a gene. The CDR3 runs 13 residues. The CDR3 sequence is CASSQDRGYEQYF. CDR3 in DNA: TGCGCCAGCAGCCAGGACAGGGGATACGAGCAGTACTTC.

The chain joins TRBV15 to TRBJ2-4, with 7 bases lining up with TRBD1. CDR3 size: 14 residues. With 3 bases clipped from V and 4 bases from J, the junction kept 3 bases outside the gene matches. Germline loops: CDR1 LNHNV, CDR2 YYDKDF (reference sequence). The CDR3, as DNA: TGTGCCACCAGCAGCGACAGGGAAAAAAACATTCAGTACTTC. Translated, it gives CATSSDREKNIQYF.

The genes are TRBV19 and TRBJ2-7; D is possibly TRBD1 or TRBD2 (5 bases each). The germline gives CDR1 LNHDA, CDR2 SQIVND (reference sequence). The CDR3 spans 16 residues. Trimming left V 0 bases short and J 3 bases short, with 15 bases between. The CDR3 reads CASSIDVETAVYEQYF. The CDR3 DNA is TGTGCCAGTAGTATAGACGTGGAGACAGCGGTCTACGAGCAGTACTTC.

This clone was counted once. At one of its ends the junction is not consistent with the germline gene, which may arise from a read error. The chain combines TRBV19 with TRBJ2-1; D might be TRBD2 (6 bases). Germline V CDR1 and CDR2: LNHDA, SQIVND (reference sequence). CDR3 length equals 13 residues. In DNA form, the CDR3 reads TGTGCCAGTAGCATAGCGGAATACAATGAGCAGTTCTTC. As protein: CASSIAEYNEQFF.

The rearrangement joins TRBV28 to TRBJ2-1; D gene uncertain. The germline V and J ends were trimmed by 6 bases and 4 bases, with 7 bases remaining between them. Germline V gene data show CDR1 as MDHEN and CDR2 as SYDVKM. This CDR3 is 12 amino acids long. The CDR3 DNA is TGTGCCAGCAGAAATGGGTACAATGAGCAGTTCTTC. This encodes CASRNGYNEQFF.

J is TRBJ2-2 and V is TRBV7-9; D is undetermined. Germline V CDR1 and CDR2: SEHNR, FQNEAQ (reference sequence). The CDR3 runs 15 residues. The V end was cut by 7 bases, the J end by 0 bases, with 12 bases between. In DNA form, the CDR3 reads TGTGCCAGCAAGCCGGGCCCCGCGAACACCGGGGAGCTGTTTTTT. It translates to CASKPGPANTGELFF.

The chain combines TRBV6-5 with TRBJ2-7, with TRBD2 as a possible D gene (6 bases). The CDR3 has 14 amino acids. The germline CDR1 and CDR2 sequences are MNHEY and SVGAGI. V lost 0 bases and J 5 bases, leaving 11 bases between the germline ends. The CDR3 sequence is CASSYSHSGDEQYF. The CDR3 DNA sequence: TGTGCCAGCAGTTACTCGCATTCGGGGGACGAGCAGTACTTC.

The chain has TRBV5-1 and TRBJ1-2; D is unclear. Germline V gene lookup returns CDR1 SGHRS and CDR2 YFSETQ. The CDR3 consists of 15 residues. With 4 bases removed from V and 1 base from J, the gap between germline ends came to 14 bases. The CDR3 sequence is CASSPLDFLNYGYTF. The CDR3 DNA is TGCGCCAGCAGCCCCCTGGACTTCCTTAACTATGGCTACACCTTC.

The chain joins TRBV29-1 to TRBJ2-1; D is unclear. CDR3 length equals 10 residues. CDR1 is SQVTM and CDR2 is ANQGSEA in the germline V gene. The V end was cut by 4 bases, the J end by 10 bases, with 8 bases between. CDR3 in amino acids: CSVVVEEQFF. The CDR3 nucleotides are TGCAGCGTTGTAGTTGAAGAGCAGTTCTTC.

The chain employs TRBV9 and TRBJ1-1, with unresolved D. The CDR3 has 15 residues. Between the trimmed V and J ends, which lost 3 bases and 4 bases, there was a span of 16 bases. The V gene's germline CDR1 is SGDLS and CDR2 YYNGEE. The CDR3 is CASSASRLAGTEAFF. The CDR3 DNA reads TGTGCCAGCAGCGCTTCGCGTCTTGCGGGCACTGAAGCTTTCTTT. Full variable domain (missing parts from reference TRBV9 and TRBJ1-1): DSGVTQTPKHLITATGQRVTLRCSPRSGDLSVYWYQQSLDQGLQFLIQYYNGEERAKGNILERFSAQQFPDLHSELNLSSLELGDSALYFCASSASRLAGTEAFFGQGTRLTVV.

The DNA of the CDR3 is TGTGCCAGCAGGGGTTCGACAGGGAGGCCTCAAGAGACCCAGTACTTC. It translates to CASRGSTGRPQETQYF. The V gene is TRBV28, the J gene TRBJ2-5; TRBD1 might be the D (7 bases). Germline V gives CDR1 MDHEN, CDR2 SYDVKM. Trimming pared 6 bases from V and 2 bases from J, leaving 19 bases between. The CDR3 extends over 16 amino acids. The variable domain in full, completed from reference TRBV28 and TRBJ2-5, reads DVKVTQSSRYLVKRTGEKVFLECVQDMDHENMFWYRQDPGLGLRLIYFSYDVKMKEKGDIPEGYSVSREKKERFSLILESASTNQTSMYLCASRGSTGRPQETQYFGPGTRLLVL.

V is TRBV27 and J is TRBJ1-6; possible D gene TRBD1, 5 bases. CDR1 and CDR2 from the germline V gene are MNHEY and SMNVEV (reference sequence). The CDR3 is 15 residues long. Trimming cost V 5 bases and J 10 bases, with 18 bases left between them. The chain's CDR3 is CASSPEVGGYSPLHF. CDR3 coding DNA: TGTGCCAGCAGTCCTGAGGTGGGGGGTTACTCACCCCTCCACTTT.

The rearrangement links TRBV7-6 to TRBJ2-1; 8 positions match TRBD2. CDR3 length equals 13 residues. Germline CDR1 reads SGHVS; CDR2 reads FNYEAQ. The ends lost 3 bases at V and 9 bases at J; junction bases unmatched: 4. CDR3 bases: TGTGCCAGCAGCTTGACCCTAGCGGGTGAGCAGTTCTTC. It translates to CASSLTLAGEQFF.

The genes are TRBV7-2 and TRBJ2-1; 15 bases align to TRBD2. The CDR3 is made up of 18 amino acids. V shed 4 bases, J shed 4 bases, and the junction held 8 bases outside the gene matches. CDR1 SGHTA and CDR2 FQGNSA come from the germline V gene. For the CDR3, the DNA is TGTGCCAGCAGCTCCGGACTAGCGGGAGGGCCACATTACAATGAGCAGTTCTTC. Its translation is CASSSGLAGGPHYNEQFF.

The rearrangement joins TRBV2 to TRBJ2-7, with 10 bases matching TRBD2. The CDR3 extends over 17 amino acids. Trimming at V came to 5 bases and at J to 3 bases, leaving 13 bases not matched to a gene. Germline V gives CDR1 SNHLY, CDR2 FYNNEI. CDR3 coding DNA: TGTGCCAGCAGTTTTCTATCACTAGCGGGGAAAAGCTACGAGCAGTACTTC. It yields the protein CASSFLSLAGKSYEQYF.

V gene TRBV28 combines with J gene TRBJ2-7; TRBD2 matches 9 bases. The V and J ends lost 5 bases and 3 bases, in that order; junction bases with no gene match: 11. This CDR3 region has 16 residues. CDR1 is MDHEN and CDR2 is SYDVKM in the germline V gene. The DNA of the CDR3 is TGTGCCAGCAGTATCGATGGAGCGGGGGGTATCTACGAGCAGTACTTC. The encoded protein is CASSIDGAGGIYEQYF.

The chain employs TRBV5-4 and TRBJ1-4; D may be TRBD1 (6 bases). V shed 10 bases and J shed 13 bases, with 23 bases lying between them. This CDR3 spans 13 amino acids. Germline CDR1 reads SGHNT; CDR2 reads YYREEE (reference sequence). CDR3 residues: CALRGRGIERLFF. In nucleotides, the CDR3 is TGTGCCCTTCGAGGCAGGGGAATTGAGAGACTGTTTTTT.